This is a list of T cell receptor beta chains from one sample in a study of T cell responses to AZD1222 COVID-19 vaccine. Clones were sequenced by immunoSEQ multiplex PCR, and TCRdb holds only the in-frame ones, with some missing. The sample has about 150,000 clones; around 85% are singletons. Sequences were derived from peripheral blood, sampled 28 days after the second AZD1222 dose. These receptors all stem from an adult who received the AZD1222 COVID-19 vaccine. The conserved cysteine and the conserved F or W are not part of the CDR3 here. Fields, in order: V gene, J gene, CDR3 protein.

v_gene: TRBV2; j_gene: TRBJ2-1; CDR3aa: ASSENLADEQF
v_gene: TRBV14; j_gene: TRBJ1-6; CDR3aa: ASSQRQGGGRNLH
v_gene: TRBV4-3; j_gene: TRBJ1-2; CDR3aa: ASSQDERGRNGYT
v_gene: TRBV6-6; j_gene: TRBJ2-2; CDR3aa: ASRLGTGELF
v_gene: TRBV27; j_gene: TRBJ2-3; CDR3aa: ASSLSPLLSSTDTQY
v_gene: TRBV29-1; j_gene: TRBJ1-2; CDR3aa: SVVKGYGYT
v_gene: TRBV5-1; j_gene: TRBJ2-7; CDR3aa: ASKTLAGGDYEQY
v_gene: TRBV6-5; j_gene: TRBJ1-1; CDR3aa: ASSQGHYGGTEAF
v_gene: TRBV9; j_gene: TRBJ2-3; CDR3aa: ASSPGRSTDTQY
v_gene: TRBV3-1/TRBV3-2; j_gene: TRBJ1-2; CDR3aa: ASSRQTGINYGYT
v_gene: TRBV6-2/TRBV6-3; j_gene: TRBJ1-1; CDR3aa: ASSYAYMNTEAF
v_gene: TRBV7-2; j_gene: TRBJ1-2; CDR3aa: ASSTGGTGGVGYT
v_gene: TRBV2; j_gene: TRBJ1-1; CDR3aa: ASSGGTVTEAF
v_gene: TRBV21-1; j_gene: TRBJ2-7; CDR3aa: ASSFLQLAGESYEQY
v_gene: TRBV11-2; j_gene: TRBJ2-5; CDR3aa: ASSFPGRGAETQY
v_gene: TRBV5-4; j_gene: TRBJ1-3; CDR3aa: ASSPGPPGTSGNTIY
v_gene: TRBV6-5; j_gene: TRBJ2-1; CDR3aa: ASSYGGWTRRV
v_gene: TRBV19; j_gene: TRBJ1-2; CDR3aa: ASSPGYGYT
v_gene: TRBV5-5; j_gene: TRBJ1-2; CDR3aa: ASSGPPGQRNYGYT
v_gene: TRBV4-3; j_gene: TRBJ2-3; CDR3aa: ASSQRLGTLGTDTQY
v_gene: TRBV5-1; j_gene: TRBJ2-4; CDR3aa: ASSLGSGAQNIQY
v_gene: TRBV18; j_gene: TRBJ2-7; CDR3aa: ASSPQPATYEQY
v_gene: TRBV6-5; j_gene: TRBJ1-1; CDR3aa: ASRDRVTEAF
v_gene: TRBV6-1; j_gene: TRBJ1-6; CDR3aa: ASSERTEGSSYNSPLH
v_gene: TRBV3-1/TRBV3-2; j_gene: TRBJ1-3; CDR3aa: ASSRGTGDGNTIY
v_gene: TRBV27; j_gene: TRBJ1-1; CDR3aa: ASSPLAYTEAF
v_gene: TRBV6-2/TRBV6-3; j_gene: TRBJ1-3; CDR3aa: ASSYSEKNTIY
v_gene: TRBV3-1/TRBV3-2; j_gene: TRBJ2-5; CDR3aa: ASSQGTSGGETQY
v_gene: TRBV2; j_gene: TRBJ1-5; CDR3aa: ASSEQGASNQPQH
v_gene: TRBV5-1; j_gene: TRBJ2-1; CDR3aa: ASSLVGGNEQF
v_gene: TRBV9; j_gene: TRBJ1-6; CDR3aa: ASSVDTGRSPLH
v_gene: TRBV3-1/TRBV3-2; j_gene: TRBJ2-1; CDR3aa: ASSPSSGGGLEQF
v_gene: TRBV30; j_gene: TRBJ1-2; CDR3aa: AWSGGPRSGGYT
v_gene: TRBV19; j_gene: TRBJ1-2; CDR3aa: ASSIGGSTNYGYT
v_gene: TRBV6-6; j_gene: TRBJ2-2; CDR3aa: ASSQLAGDTGELF
v_gene: TRBV5-4; j_gene: TRBJ1-2; CDR3aa: ASSLDTSEGYGYT
v_gene: TRBV7-2; j_gene: TRBJ2-7; CDR3aa: ASSSVGQRPHEQY
v_gene: TRBV5-4; j_gene: TRBJ1-6; CDR3aa: ASRHIGWYNSPLH
v_gene: TRBV5-1; j_gene: TRBJ1-6; CDR3aa: ASSLQPTGSYNSPLH
v_gene: TRBV14; j_gene: TRBJ1-1; CDR3aa: ASSQVQMNTEAF
v_gene: TRBV7-6; j_gene: TRBJ2-2; CDR3aa: ASSLGRDRGQAGELF
v_gene: TRBV7-9; j_gene: TRBJ2-1; CDR3aa: ASSLEWVVREQF
v_gene: TRBV18; j_gene: TRBJ1-1; CDR3aa: ASSPFSGVNTEAF
v_gene: TRBV14; j_gene: TRBJ2-5; CDR3aa: ASSQVAQGAGETQY
v_gene: TRBV6-7; j_gene: TRBJ1-4; CDR3aa: ASIVRAPAINEKLF
v_gene: TRBV21-1; j_gene: TRBJ1-1; CDR3aa: ASSAWTGDHRGEAF
v_gene: TRBV19; j_gene: TRBJ2-7; CDR3aa: ASSPGQAYEQY